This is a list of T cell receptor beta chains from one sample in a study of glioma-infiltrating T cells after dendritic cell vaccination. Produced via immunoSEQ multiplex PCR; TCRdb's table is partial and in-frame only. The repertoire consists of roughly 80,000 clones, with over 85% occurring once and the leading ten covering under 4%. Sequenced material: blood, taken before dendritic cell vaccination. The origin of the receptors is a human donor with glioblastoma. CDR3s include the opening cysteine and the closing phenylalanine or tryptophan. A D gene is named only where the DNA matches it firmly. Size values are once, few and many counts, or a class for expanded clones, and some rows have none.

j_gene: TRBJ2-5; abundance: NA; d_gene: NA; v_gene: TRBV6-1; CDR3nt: TGTGCCAGCAGTGAAGATCCGGAAGAGACCCAGTACTTC; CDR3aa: CASSEDPEETQYF
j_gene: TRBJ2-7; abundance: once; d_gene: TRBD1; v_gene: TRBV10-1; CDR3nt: TGCGCCAGCAGTGCGACAGGGAGTGGGAGCTACGAGCAGTACTTC; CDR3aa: CASSATGSGSYEQYF
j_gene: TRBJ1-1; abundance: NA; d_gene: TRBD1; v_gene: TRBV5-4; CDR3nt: TGTGCCAGCAGTCGAGATGCCGGGACAGGGGACACTGAAGCTTTCTTT; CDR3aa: CASSRDAGTGDTEAFF
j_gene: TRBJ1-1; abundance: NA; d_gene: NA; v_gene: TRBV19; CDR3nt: TGTGCCAGTAGTATAGGATCAGGGGACACTGAAGCTTTCTTT; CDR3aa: CASSIGSGDTEAFF
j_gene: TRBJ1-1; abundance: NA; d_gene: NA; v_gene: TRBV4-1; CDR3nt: TGCGCCAGCAGCCAACCTAGACAGAGCAGCGAAGCTTTCTTT; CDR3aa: CASSQPRQSSEAFF
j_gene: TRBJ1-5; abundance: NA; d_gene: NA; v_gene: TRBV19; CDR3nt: TGTGCCAGTAGTATAGACCGCTCAGGGAAGCAGCCCCAGCATTTT; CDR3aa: CASSIDRSGKQPQHF
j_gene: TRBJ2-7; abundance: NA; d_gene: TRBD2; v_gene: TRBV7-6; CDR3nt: TGTGCCAGCAGCTTAGGGGCTAGCGGGGGGGCCTCCGAGCAGTACTTC; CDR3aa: CASSLGASGGASEQYF
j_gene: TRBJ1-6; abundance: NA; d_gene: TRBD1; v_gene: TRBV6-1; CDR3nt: TGTGCCAGCAGTCCGGACAGGGAATCCTCACCCCTCCACTTT; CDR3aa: CASSPDRESSPLHF
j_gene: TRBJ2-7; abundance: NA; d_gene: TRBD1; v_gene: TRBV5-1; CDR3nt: TGCGCCAGCAGCCAGACAGGGCCGGACGAGCAGTACTTC; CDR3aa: CASSQTGPDEQYF
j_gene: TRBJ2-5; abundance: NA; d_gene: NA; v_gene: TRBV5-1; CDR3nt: TGCGCCAGCAGCCCAGGGACTTTGCAAGAGACCCAGTACTTC; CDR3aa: CASSPGTLQETQYF
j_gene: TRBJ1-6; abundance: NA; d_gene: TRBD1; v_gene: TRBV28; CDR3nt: TGTGCCAGCAGTCAGGGGGTTGTTAATTCACCCCTCCACTTT; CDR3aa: CASSQGVVNSPLHF
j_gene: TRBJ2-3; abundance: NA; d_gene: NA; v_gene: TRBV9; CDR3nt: TGTGCCAGCAGCGCGGAACAGGGCCGCACAGATACGCAGTATTTT; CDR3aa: CASSAEQGRTDTQYF
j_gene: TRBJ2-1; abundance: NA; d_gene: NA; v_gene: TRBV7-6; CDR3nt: TGTGCCAGCAGGCTTGCTGGGGGCGAAAATGAGCAGTTCTTC; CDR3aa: CASRLAGGENEQFF
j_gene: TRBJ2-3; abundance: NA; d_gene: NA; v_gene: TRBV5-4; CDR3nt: TGTGCCAGCAGCTTGGTTGGGGCCGGGACAGATACGCAGTATTTT; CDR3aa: CASSLVGAGTDTQYF
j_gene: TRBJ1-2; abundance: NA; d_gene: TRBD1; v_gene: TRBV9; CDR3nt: TGTGCCAGCAGCCTGACAGGGGCCTATGGCTACACCTTC; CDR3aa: CASSLTGAYGYTF
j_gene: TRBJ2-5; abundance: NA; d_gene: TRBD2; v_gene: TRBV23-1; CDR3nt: TGCGCCAGCAGTCTTCCGGGGGCTAGCGGGAGGAGAGAGACCCAGTACTTC; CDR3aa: CASSLPGASGRRETQYF
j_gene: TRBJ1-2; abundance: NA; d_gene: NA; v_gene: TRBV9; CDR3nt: TGTGCCAGCAGTAGGAGCAGGGACTTATATGGCTACACCTTC; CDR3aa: CASSRSRDLYGYTF
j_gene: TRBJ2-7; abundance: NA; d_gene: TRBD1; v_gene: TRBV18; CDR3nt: TGTGCCAGCTCACCACCGGGACAGACCTACGAGCAGTACTTC; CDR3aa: CASSPPGQTYEQYF
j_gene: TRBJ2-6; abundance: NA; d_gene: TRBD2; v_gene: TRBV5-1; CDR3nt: TGCGCCAGCGCCCTAGCGGGTGCTGGGGCCAACGTCCTGACTTTC; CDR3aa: CASALAGAGANVLTF
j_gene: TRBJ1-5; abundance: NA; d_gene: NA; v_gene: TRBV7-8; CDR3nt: TGTGCCAGCAGCGCCCAGTCGATCCCCAGGTCTGCCCAGCATTTT; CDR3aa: CASSAQSIPRSAQHF
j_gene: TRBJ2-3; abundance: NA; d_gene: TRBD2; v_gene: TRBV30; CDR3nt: TGTGCCTGGGGCCGTAGGCTAGCGGGAACAGATACGCAGTATTTT; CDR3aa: CAWGRRLAGTDTQYF
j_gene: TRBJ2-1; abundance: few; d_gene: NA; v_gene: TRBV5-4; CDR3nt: TGTGCCAGCAGCCCGGGGGTCAATGAGCAGTTCTTC; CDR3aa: CASSPGVNEQFF
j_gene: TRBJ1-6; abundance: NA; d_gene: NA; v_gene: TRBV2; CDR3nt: TGTGCCAGCAGTGACCGGGGGAGGAATTCACCCCTCCACTTT; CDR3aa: CASSDRGRNSPLHF
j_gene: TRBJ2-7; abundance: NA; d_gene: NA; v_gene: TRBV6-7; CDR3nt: TGTGCCAGCAGTTACTCGATCCCCATATCCCGCCGGGGAAGAGTTTTCTACGAGCAGTACTTC; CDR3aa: CASSYSIPISRRGRVFYEQYF
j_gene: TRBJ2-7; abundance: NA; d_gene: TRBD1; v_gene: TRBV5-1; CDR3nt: TGCGCCAGCAGCCCCGGGACAGCCTACGAGCAGTACTTC; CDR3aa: CASSPGTAYEQYF
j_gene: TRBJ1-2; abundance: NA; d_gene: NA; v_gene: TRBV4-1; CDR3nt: TGCGCCAGCAGCCAAGCGGGGGACTATGGCTACACCTTC; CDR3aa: CASSQAGDYGYTF
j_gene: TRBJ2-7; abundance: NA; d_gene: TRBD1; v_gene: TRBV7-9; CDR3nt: TGTGCCAGCAGCCCCGGGACAGCTATTTCCTACGAGCAGTACTTC; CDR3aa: CASSPGTAISYEQYF
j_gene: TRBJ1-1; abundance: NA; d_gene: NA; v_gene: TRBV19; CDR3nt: TGTGCCAGTAGTGCGGCGCCGATTACTGAAGCTTTCTTT; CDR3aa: CASSAAPITEAFF
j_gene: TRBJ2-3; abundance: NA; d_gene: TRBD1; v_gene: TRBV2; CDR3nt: TGTGCCAGTGGACAGGGGATCTCAGATACGCAGTATTTT; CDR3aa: CASGQGISDTQYF
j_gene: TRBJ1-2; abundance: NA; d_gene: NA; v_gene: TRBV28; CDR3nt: TGTGCCAGCAGTTTCACAGGACAGACCTATGGCTACACCTTC; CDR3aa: CASSFTGQTYGYTF
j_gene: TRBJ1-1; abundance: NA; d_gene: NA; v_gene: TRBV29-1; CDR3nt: TGCAGCTGCGAGCCGGACTCTGAAGCTTTCTTT; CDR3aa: CSCEPDSEAFF
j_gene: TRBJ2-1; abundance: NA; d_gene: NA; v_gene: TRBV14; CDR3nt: TGTGCCAGCAGCCAAAACGTTGAGCGGGTTGACGAGCAGTTCTTC; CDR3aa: CASSQNVERVDEQFF
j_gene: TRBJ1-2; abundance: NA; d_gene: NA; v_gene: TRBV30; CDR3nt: TGTGCCTGGAGTGTACCACAGCACTATGGCTACACCTTC; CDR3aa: CAWSVPQHYGYTF
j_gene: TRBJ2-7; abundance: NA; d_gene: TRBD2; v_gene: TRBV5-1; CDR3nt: TGCGCCAGCTCCCGGGGGGGGGACTACGAGCAGTACTTC; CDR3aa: CASSRGGDYEQYF
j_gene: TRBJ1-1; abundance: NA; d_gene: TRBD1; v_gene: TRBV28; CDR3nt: TGTGCCGCACAGGGGGCTTTACAGACGGCTTTCTTT; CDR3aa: CAAQGALQTAFF
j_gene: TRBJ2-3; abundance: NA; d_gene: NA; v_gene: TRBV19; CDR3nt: TGTGCCAGTAGTACCCGACAGGCGACAGATACGCAGTATTTT; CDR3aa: CASSTRQATDTQYF
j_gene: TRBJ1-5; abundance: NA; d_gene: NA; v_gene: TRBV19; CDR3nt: TGTGCCAGTATCCCGGGGGGTTTTAGCAATCAGCCCCAGCATTTT; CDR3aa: CASIPGGFSNQPQHF
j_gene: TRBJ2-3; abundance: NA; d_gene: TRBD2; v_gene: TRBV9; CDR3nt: TGTGCCAGCAGTGCGGGGGGCCGCACAGATACGCAGTATTTT; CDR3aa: CASSAGGRTDTQYF
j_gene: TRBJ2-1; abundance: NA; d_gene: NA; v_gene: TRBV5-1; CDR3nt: TGCGCCAGCAGCGACGGAGGGGGCACCGACAATGAGCAGTTCTTC; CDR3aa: CASSDGGGTDNEQFF
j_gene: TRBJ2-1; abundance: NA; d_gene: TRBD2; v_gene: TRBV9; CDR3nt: TGTGCCAGCAGCGTTCTACTAGCGGGAGCGGAGGAGCAGTTCTTC; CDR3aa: CASSVLLAGAEEQFF
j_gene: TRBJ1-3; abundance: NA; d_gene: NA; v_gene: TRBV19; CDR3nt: TGTGCCAGTAGTATAGGGGGCAGATTCTCTGGAAACACCATATATTTT; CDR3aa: CASSIGGRFSGNTIYF
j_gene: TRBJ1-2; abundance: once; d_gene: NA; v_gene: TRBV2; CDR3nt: TGTGCCAGCAGTGATACAGGCTATGGCTACACCTTC; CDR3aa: CASSDTGYGYTF
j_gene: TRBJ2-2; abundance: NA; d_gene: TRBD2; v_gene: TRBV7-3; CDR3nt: TGTGCCAGCAGCCACAGCGGGGGGGACACCGGGGAGCTGTTTTTT; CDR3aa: CASSHSGGDTGELFF
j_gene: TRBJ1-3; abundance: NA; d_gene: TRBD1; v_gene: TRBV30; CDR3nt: TGTGCCTGGAGTCTCGTGGACAGGGGGCCTGGAAACACCATATATTTT; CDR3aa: CAWSLVDRGPGNTIYF
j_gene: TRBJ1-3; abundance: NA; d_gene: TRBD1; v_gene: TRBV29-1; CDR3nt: TGCAGCGCGCGGACCGGGACAGGGTCTGGAAACACCATATATTTT; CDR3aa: CSARTGTGSGNTIYF
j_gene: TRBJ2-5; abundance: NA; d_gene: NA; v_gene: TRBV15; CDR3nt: TGTGCCACCAGCAGAGACACGGGGCAAGAGACCCAGTACTTC; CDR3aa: CATSRDTGQETQYF
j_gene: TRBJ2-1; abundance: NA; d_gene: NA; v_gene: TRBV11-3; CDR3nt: TGTGCCAGCAGCTTAGTCGGGTCCGGCAATGAGCAGTTCTTC; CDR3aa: CASSLVGSGNEQFF
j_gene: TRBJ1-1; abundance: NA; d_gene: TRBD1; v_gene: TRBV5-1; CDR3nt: TGCGCCAGCAGCTTGGCCCTAGGGGGCAACATGAACACTGAAGCTTTCTTT; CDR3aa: CASSLALGGNMNTEAFF
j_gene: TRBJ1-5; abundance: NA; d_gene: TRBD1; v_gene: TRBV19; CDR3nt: TGTGCCAGTAGTACAAGGGACAGGCGATGGAATCAGCCCCAGCATTTT; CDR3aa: CASSTRDRRWNQPQHF
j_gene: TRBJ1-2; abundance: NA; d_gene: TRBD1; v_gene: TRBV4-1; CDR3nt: TGCGCCAGCAGCCAGCCGGCAGGGGGCCGTGGCTACACCTTC; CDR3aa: CASSQPAGGRGYTF
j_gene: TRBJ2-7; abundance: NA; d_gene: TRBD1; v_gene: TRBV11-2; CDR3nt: TGTGCCAGCAGCTACACCGGGACAGGGCTATACGAGCAGTACTTC; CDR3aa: CASSYTGTGLYEQYF
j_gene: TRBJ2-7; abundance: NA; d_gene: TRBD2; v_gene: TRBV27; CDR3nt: TGTGCCAGCACCGCGACTAGCGGGAGGGCCTACGAGCAGTACTTC; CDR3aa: CASTATSGRAYEQYF
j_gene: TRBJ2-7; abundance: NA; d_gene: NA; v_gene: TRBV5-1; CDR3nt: TGCGCCAGCAGCTTCTTGGAGCAGTACTTC; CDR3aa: CASSFLEQYF
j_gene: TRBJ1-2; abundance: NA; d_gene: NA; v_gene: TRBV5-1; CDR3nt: TGCGCCAGCAGCTTGGATCCGGGGTCGGGCTACACCTTC; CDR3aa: CASSLDPGSGYTF
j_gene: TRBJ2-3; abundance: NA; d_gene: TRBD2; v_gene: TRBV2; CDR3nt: TGTGCCAGCAGTTATTCTCTAGCGGAAGTCACAGATACGCAGTATTTT; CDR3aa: CASSYSLAEVTDTQYF